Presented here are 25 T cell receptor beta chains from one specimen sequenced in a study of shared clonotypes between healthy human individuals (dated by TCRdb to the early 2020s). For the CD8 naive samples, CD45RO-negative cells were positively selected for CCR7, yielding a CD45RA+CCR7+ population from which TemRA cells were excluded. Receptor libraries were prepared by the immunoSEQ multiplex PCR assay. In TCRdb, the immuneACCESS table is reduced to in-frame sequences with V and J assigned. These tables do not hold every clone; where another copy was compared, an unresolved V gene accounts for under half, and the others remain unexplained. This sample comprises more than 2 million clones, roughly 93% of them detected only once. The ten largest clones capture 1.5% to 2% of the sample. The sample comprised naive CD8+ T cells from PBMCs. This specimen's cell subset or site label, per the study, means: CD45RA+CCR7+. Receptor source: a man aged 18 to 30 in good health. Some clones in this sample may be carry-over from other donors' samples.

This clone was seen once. This chain's CDR3 is CASSRTLRQQETQYF. CDR3 DNA sequence: TGTGCCAGTAGTAGGACCCTCAGGCAACAAGAGACCCAGTACTTC. The V call is TRBV19, the J call TRBJ2-5; no reliable D call. V lost 4 bases to trimming and J lost 2 bases, with 14 bases between them. Germline CDR1 and CDR2: LNHDA and SQIVND (reference sequence). This CDR3 has 15 residues.

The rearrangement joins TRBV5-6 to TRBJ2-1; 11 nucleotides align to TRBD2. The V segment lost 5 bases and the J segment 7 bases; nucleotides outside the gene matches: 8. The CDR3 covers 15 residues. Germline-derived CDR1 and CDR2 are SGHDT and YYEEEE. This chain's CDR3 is CASSPGLADWNEQFF. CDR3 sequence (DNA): TGTGCCAGCAGTCCGGGACTAGCGGATTGGAATGAGCAGTTCTTC.

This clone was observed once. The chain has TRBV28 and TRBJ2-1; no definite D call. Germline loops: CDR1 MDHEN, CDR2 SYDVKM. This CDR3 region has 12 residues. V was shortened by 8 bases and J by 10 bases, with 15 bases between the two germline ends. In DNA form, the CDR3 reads TGTGCCAGCGGGTGGGCGGAACGCGAGCAGTTCTTC. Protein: CASGWAEREQFF.

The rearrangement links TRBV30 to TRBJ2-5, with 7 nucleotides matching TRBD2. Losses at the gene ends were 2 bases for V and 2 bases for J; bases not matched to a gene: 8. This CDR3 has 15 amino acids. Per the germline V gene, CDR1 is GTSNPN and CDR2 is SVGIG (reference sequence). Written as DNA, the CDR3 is TGTGCCTGGAGTTTTCCGGACGGGAGGCAAGAGACCCAGTACTTC. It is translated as CAWSFPDGRQETQYF.

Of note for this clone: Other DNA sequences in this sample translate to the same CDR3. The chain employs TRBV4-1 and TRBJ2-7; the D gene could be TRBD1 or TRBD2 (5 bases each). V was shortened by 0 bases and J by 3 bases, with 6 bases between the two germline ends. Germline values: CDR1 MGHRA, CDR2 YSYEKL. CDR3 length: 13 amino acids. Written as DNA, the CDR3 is TGCGCCAGCAGCCAAGATGGGGGCTACGAGCAGTACTTC. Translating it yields CASSQDGGYEQYF.

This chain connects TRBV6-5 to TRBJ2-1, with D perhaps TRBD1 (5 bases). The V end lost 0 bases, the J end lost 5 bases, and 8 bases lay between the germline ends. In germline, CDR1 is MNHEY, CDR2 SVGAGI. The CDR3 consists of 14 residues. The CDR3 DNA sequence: TGTGCCAGCAGTTACTCAGGGGCCCACAATGAGCAGTTCTTC. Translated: CASSYSGAHNEQFF.

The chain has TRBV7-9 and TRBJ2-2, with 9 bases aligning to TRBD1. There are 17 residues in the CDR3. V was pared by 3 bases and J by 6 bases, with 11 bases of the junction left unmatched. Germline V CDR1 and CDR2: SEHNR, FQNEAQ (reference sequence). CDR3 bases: TGTGCCAGCAGCTTCGCATTTAGGACAGGGGATGCCGGGGAGCTGTTTTTT. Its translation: CASSFAFRTGDAGELFF.

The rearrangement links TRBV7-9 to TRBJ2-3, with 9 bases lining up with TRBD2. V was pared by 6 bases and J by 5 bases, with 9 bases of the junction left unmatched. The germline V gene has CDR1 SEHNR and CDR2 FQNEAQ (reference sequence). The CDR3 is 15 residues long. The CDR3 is CASRSGPSGVDTQYF. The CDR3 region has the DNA TGTGCCAGCAGGTCGGGGCCTAGCGGGGTAGATACGCAGTATTTT.

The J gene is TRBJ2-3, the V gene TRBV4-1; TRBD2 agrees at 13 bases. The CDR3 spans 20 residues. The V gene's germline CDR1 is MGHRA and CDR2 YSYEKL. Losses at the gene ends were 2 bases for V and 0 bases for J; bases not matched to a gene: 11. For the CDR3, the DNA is TGCGCCAGCAGCCAACCACTAGCGGGAGGGGGGGGACTTAGCACAGATACGCAGTATTTT. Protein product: CASSQPLAGGGGLSTDTQYF.

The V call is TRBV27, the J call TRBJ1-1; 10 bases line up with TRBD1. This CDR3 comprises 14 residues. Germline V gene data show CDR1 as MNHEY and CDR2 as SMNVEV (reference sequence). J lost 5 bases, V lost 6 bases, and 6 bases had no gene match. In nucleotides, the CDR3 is TGTGCCAGCAGCCAGGGACAGGGGAGGACTGAAGCTTTCTTT. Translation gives CASSQGQGRTEAFF.

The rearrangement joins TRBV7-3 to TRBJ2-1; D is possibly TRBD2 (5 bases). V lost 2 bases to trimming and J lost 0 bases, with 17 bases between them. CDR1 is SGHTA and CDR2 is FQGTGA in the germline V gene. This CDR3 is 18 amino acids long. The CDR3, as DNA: TGTGCCAGCAGCTTAGGGCATTCTGGAGGAAGCTCCTACAATGAGCAGTTCTTC. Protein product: CASSLGHSGGSSYNEQFF.

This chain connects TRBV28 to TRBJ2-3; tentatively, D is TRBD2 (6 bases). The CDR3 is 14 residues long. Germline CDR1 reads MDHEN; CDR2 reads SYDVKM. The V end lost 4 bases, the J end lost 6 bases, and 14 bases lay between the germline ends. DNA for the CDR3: TGTGCCAGCAGTTGGGAGGCTAGCAGGGATACGCAGTATTTT. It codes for CASSWEASRDTQYF.

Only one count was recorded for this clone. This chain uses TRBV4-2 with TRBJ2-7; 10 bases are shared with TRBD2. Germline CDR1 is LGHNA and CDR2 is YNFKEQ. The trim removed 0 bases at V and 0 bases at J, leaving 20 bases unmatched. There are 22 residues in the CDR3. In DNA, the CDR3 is TGTGCCAGCAGCCAAGATGGTCCATACCCTGGACTAGCGGAGGGGGTCTCCTACGAGCAGTACTTC. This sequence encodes CASSQDGPYPGLAEGVSYEQYF.

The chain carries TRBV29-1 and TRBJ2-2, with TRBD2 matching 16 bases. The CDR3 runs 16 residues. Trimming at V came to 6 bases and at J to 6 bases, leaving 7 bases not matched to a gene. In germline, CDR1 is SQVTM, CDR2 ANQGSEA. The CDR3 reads CSVTGTSGRGAGELFF. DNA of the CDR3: TGCAGCGTAACCGGGACTAGCGGGAGGGGTGCCGGGGAGCTGTTTTTT.

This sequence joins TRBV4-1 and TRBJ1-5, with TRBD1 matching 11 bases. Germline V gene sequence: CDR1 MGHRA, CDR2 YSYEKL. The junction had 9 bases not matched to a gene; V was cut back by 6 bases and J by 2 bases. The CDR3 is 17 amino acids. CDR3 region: CASSYTGTGGGNQPQHF. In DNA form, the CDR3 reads TGCGCCAGCAGTTACACCGGGACAGGGGGAGGCAATCAGCCCCAGCATTTT.

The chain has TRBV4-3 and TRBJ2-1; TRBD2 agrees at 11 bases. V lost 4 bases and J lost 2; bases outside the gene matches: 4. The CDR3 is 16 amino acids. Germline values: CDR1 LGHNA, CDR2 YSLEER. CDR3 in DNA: TGCGCCAGCAGCCGCGGACTAGCGGGTGCCTACAATGAGCAGTTCTTC. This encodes CASSRGLAGAYNEQFF.

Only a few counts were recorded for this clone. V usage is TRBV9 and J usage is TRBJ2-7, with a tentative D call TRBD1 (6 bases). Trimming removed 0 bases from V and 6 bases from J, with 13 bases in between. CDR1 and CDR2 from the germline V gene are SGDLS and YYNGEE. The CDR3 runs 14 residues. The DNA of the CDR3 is TGTGCCAGCAGCGTAGGCAGGGGCACGGTCGAGCAGTACTTC. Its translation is CASSVGRGTVEQYF.

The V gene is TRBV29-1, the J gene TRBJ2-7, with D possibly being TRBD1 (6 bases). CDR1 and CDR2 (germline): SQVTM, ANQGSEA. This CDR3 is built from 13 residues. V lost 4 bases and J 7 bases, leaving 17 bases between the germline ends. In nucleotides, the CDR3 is TGCAGCGTTGCGGAACAGGGATGGGGAGAGCAGTACTTC. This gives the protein CSVAEQGWGEQYF.

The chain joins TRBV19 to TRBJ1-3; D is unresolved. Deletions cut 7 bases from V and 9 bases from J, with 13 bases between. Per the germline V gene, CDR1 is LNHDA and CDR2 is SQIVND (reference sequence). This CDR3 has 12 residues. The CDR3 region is CASIEGLRTIYF. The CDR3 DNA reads TGTGCCAGTATTGAAGGTTTACGCACCATATATTTT.

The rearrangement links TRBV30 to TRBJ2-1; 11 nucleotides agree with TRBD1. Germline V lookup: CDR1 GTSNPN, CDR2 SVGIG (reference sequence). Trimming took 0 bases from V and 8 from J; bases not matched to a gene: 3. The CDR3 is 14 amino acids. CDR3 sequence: CAWSVGTGGYEQFF. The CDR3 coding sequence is TGTGCCTGGAGTGTCGGGACAGGGGGGTATGAGCAGTTCTTC.

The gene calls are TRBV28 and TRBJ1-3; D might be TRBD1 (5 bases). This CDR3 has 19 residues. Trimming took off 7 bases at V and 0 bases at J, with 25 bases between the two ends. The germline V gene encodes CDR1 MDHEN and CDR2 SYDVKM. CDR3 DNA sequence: TGTGCCAGCAAGAAATTCAGGGCCCATAAGAAAAGCTCTGGAAACACCATATATTTT. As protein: CASKKFRAHKKSSGNTIYF.

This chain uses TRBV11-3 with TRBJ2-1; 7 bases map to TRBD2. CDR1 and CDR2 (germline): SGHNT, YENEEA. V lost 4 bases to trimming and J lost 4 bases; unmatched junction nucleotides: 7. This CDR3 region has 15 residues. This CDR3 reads CASSSTSARYNEQFF. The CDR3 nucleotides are TGTGCCAGCAGCTCAACTAGCGCTCGTTACAATGAGCAGTTCTTC.

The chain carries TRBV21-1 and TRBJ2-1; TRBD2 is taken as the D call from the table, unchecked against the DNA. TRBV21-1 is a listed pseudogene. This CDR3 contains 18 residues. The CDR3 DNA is TGTGCCAGCATGTCTTATCGAGGCGGGAGGGCCAGGTTGAATGAGCAGTTCTTC. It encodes CASMSYRGGRARLNEQFF.

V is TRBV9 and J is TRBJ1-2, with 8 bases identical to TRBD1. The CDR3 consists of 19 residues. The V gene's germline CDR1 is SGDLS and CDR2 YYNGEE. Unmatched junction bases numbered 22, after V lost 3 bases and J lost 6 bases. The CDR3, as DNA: TGTGCCAGCAGCGCCCCGACCCGACAGGGGATAATATCCCCCGATGGCTACACCTTC. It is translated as CASSAPTRQGIISPDGYTF.

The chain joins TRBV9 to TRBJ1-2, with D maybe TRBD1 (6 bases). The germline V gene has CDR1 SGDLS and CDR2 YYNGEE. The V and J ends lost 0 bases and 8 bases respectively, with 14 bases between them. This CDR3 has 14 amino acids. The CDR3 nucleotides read TGTGCCAGCAGCGTAGCTACACAGGGAGGAGGCTACACCTTC. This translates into CASSVATQGGGYTF.